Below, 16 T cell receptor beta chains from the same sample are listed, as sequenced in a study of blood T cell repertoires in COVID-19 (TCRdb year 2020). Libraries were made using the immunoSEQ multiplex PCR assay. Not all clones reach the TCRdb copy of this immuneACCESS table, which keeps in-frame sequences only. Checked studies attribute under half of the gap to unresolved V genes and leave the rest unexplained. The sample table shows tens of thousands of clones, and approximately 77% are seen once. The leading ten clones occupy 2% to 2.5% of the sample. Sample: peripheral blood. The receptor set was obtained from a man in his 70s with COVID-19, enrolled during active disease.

CDR3 residues: CASSLWGQGAKDSGGYEQYF. The DNA of the CDR3 is TGTGCCAGCAGTTTATGGGGACAGGGGGCGAAAGATTCTGGCGGTTACGAGCAGTACTTC. The chain couples TRBV28 to TRBJ2-7, with 12 bases fitting TRBD1. The germline V gene encodes CDR1 MDHEN and CDR2 SYDVKM. V gave up 0 bases and J gave up 4 bases; unmatched junction bases: 16. This CDR3 has 20 amino acids.

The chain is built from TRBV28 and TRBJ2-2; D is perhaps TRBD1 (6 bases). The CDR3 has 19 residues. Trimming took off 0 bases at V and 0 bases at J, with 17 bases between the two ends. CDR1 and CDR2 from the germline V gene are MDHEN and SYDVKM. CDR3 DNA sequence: TGTGCCAGCAGTTTATGGGAACTCGACAGGAAGACGAACACCGGGGAGCTGTTTTTT. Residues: CASSLWELDRKTNTGELFF. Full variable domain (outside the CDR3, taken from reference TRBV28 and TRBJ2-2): DVKVTQSSRYLVKRTGEKVFLECVQDMDHENMFWYRQDPGLGLRLIYFSYDVKMKEKGDIPEGYSVSREKKERFSLILESASTNQTSMYLCASSLWELDRKTNTGELFFGEGSRLTVL.

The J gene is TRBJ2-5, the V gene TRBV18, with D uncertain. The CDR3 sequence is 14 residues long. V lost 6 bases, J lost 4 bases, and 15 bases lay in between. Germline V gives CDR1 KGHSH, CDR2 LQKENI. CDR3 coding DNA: TGTGCCAGCTCTCCTCCGATGCGCCCAGAGACCCAGTACTTC. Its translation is CASSPPMRPETQYF. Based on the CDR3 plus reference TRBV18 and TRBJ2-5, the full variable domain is NAGVMQNPRHLVRRRGQEARLRCSPMKGHSHVYWYRQLPEEGLKFMVYLQKENIIDESGMPKERFSAEFPKEGPSILRIQQVVRGDSAAYFCASSPPMRPETQYFGPGTRLLVL.

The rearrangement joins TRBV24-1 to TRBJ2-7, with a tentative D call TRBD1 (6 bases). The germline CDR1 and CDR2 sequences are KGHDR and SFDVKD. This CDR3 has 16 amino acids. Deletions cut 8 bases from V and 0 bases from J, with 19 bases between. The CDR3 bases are TGTGCCACCATACAGCTCCAGGGACATTTCTCCTACGAGCAGTACTTC. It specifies CATIQLQGHFSYEQYF.

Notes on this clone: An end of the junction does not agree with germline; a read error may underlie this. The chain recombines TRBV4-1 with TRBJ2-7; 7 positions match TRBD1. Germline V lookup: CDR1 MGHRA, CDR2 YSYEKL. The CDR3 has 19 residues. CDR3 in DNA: TGCGCCAGCAGACAAGATACCCTTCCTCGACAGGGACAAGGTGGCGAGCAGTACTTC. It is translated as CASRQDTLPRQGQGGEQYF.

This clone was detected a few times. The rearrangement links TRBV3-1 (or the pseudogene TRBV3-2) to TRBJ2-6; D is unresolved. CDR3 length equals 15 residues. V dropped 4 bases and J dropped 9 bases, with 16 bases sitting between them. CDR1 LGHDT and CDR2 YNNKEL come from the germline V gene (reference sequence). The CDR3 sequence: CASSPRLVSHNVLTF. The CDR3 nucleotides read TGTGCCAGCAGCCCCAGGTTAGTCTCCCACAACGTCCTGACTTTC.

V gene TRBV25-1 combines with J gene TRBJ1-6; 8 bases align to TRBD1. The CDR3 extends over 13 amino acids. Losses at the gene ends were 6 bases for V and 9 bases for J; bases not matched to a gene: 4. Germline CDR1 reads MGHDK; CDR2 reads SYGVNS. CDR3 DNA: TGTGCCAGCAGCAACAGGGGGGCTTCACCCCTCCACTTT. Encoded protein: CASSNRGASPLHF.

This chain's CDR3 is CAWRFAEETQYF. CDR3 DNA sequence: TGTGCCTGGAGGTTTGCGGAAGAGACCCAGTACTTC. The chain recombines TRBV30 with TRBJ2-5, with D unresolved. CDR3 size: 12 residues. The germline V gene has CDR1 GTSNPN and CDR2 SVGIG (reference sequence). Trimming left V 3 bases short and J 3 bases short, with 8 bases between.

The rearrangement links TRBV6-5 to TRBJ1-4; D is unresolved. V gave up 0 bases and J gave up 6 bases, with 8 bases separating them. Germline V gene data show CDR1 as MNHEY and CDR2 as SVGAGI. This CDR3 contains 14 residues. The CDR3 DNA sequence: TGTGCCAGCAGTTACTCCGGTCGGTATGAAAAACTGTTTTTT. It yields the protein CASSYSGRYEKLFF.

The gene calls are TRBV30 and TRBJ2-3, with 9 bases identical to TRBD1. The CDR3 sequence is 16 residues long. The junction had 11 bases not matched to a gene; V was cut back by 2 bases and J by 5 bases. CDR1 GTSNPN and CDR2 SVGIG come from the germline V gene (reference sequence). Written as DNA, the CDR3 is TGTGCCTGGAGTACCCGGACAGGGGATTCAGGAGATACGCAGTATTTT. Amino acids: CAWSTRTGDSGDTQYF. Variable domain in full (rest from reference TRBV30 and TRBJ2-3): SQTIHQWPATLVQPVGSPLSLECTVEGTSNPNLYWYRQAAGRGLQLLFYSVGIGQISSEVPQNLSASRPQDRQFILSSKKLLLSDSGFYLCAWSTRTGDSGDTQYFGPGTRLTVL.

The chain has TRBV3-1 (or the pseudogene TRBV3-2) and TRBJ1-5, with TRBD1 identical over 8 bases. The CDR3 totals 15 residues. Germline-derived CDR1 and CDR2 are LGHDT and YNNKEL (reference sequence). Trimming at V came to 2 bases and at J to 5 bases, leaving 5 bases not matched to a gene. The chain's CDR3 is CASSQSSRGHQPQHF. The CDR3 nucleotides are TGTGCCAGCAGCCAAAGTTCCAGGGGGCATCAGCCCCAGCATTTT.

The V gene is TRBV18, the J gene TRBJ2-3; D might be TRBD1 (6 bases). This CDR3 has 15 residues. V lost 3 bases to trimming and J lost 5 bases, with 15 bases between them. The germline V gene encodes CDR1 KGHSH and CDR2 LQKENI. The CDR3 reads CASSPGAGAGDTQYF. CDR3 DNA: TGTGCCAGCTCACCCGGGGCAGGGGCAGGAGATACGCAGTATTTT.

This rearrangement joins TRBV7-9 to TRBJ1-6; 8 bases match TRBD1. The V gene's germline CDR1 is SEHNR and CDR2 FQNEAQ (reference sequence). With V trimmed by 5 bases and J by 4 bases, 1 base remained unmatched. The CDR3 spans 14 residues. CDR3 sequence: CASSGQGYNSPLHF. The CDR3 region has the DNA TGTGCCAGCAGCGGACAGGGATATAATTCACCCCTCCACTTT.

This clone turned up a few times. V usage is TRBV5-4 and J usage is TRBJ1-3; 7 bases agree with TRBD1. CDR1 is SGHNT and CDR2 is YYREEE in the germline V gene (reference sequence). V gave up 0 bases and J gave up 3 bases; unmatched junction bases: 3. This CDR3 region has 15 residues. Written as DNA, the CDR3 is TGTGCCAGCAGCTTGGGACAGGGCGGTGGAAACACCATATATTTT. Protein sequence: CASSLGQGGGNTIYF. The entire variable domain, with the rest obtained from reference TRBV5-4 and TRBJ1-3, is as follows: ETGVTQSPTHLIKTRGQQVTLRCSSQSGHNTVSWYQQALGQGPQFIFQYYREEENGRGNFPPRFSGLQFPNYSSELNVNALELDDSALYLCASSLGQGGGNTIYFGEGSWLTVV.

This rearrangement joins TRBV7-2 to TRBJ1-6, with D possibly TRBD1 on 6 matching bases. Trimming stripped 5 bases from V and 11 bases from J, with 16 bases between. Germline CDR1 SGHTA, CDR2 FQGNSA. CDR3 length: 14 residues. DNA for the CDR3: TGTGCCAGCAGCCCAGGGGAAGACCTAACACCCCTCCACTTT. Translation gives CASSPGEDLTPLHF.

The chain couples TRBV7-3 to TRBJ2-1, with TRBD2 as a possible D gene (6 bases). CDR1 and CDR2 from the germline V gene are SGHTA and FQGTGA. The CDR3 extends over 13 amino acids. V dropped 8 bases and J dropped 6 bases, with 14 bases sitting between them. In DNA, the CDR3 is TGTGCCAGCGGAGGCGGGAATATCAATGAGCAGTTCTTC. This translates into CASGGGNINEQFF.